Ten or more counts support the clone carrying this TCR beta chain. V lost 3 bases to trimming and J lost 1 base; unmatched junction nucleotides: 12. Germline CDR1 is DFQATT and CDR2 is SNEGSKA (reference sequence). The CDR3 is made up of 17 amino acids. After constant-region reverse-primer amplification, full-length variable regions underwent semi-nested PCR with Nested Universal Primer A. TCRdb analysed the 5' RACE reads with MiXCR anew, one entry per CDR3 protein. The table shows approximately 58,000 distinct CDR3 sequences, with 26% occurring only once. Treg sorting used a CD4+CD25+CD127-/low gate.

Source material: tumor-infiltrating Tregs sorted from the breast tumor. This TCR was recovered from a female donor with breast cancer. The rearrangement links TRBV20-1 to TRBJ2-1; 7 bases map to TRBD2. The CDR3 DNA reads TGCAGTGCTAGTGTTTTCGGAGGCGGGAGATCCTACAATGAGCAGTTCTTC. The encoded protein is CSASVFGGGRSYNEQFF.